This T cell receptor (beta chain) is drawn from a study of PD-1 blockade in classical Hodgkin lymphoma (dated by TCRdb to 2020 to 2021). Background for the entire study: Nivolumab dosing was 3 mg/kg intravenously every 2 weeks, continuing until either disease progression or unacceptable toxicity. The study used TCR beta sequencing and CyTOF to define a peripheral blood immune signature of response to PD-1 blockade in classical Hodgkin lymphoma.

Points the paper makes about the study in general: Baseline TCR diversity was reported to be lower in newly diagnosed patients than in healthy donors and to be lower still in relapsed/refractory patients. Only a single clinical trial cohort was studied, and what caused the repertoire differences, possibly disease activity or prior therapy, remained undefined. Trial patients with a complete response had baseline diversity similar to that of newly diagnosed patients, while partial responders and progressors had significantly lower diversity. By C4D1, a significant rise was seen in CD4+ TCR diversity but not in CD8+ TCR diversity (p=0.0027 vs p=0.16), and the rise was most apparent among complete responders (p=0.02). Diversity was lower in patients who began nivolumab less than 1 year after ASCT, so these patients were left out of later analyses to avoid confounding by immune reconstitution.

The Qiagen DNeasy kit was used to extract genomic DNA from unsorted PBMCs and from the negatively selected CD4+ and CD8+ fractions. TCR beta CDR3 regions were amplified by immunoSEQ multiplex PCR using primers annealing to V and J segments. A synthetic immune receptor repertoire was used to minimize amplification bias, and remaining bias was computationally removed after sequencing. Concerning the study's data processing: Custom Python scripts were used to quantify repertoire diversity as the Shannon entropy index. Unsorted, CD4+ and CD8+ repertoires were examined separately, except in combined analyses, for which CD4+ and CD8+ sequences were merged in silico. Clonal expansion was defined as at least a 2-fold frequency increase after treatment relative to C1D1, with a pseudocount of 0.5 for undetected baseline clones. Clones with 0 or 1 copy at C1D1 were defined as singleton clones, while clones with 2 or more copies were defined as non-singleton clones. Clones expanded in unsorted samples were labelled as CD4+, CD8+ or unknown by matching protein sequences in sorted samples from the same patient. Wilcoxon tests on paired samples were used to test diversity changes from C1D1 to C4D1. TCRdb mirrors the immuneACCESS table, restricted to in-frame sequences. Some clones are absent from its copies; in checked studies, under half trace to an unresolved V gene, and the reason for the others is unknown. The V and J calls and clone size were taken over from that table, and D and trimming were inferred from the DNA. In all, the sample holds around 58,000 clones, and more than 90% of those were seen once. The top ten clones comprise approximately 9.7% of the sample.

What the time point label conveys for this sample: cycle 1 day 1 (C1D1), immediately before nivolumab initiation. Every trial patient had relapsed following autologous stem cell transplantation, and prior brentuximab vedotin exposure was what differed among cohorts A, B and C. The trial cohort was composed of 56 patients with relapsed/refractory classical Hodgkin lymphoma, for whom complete response, partial response or progressive disease was recorded as best overall response. In the multi-cohort phase II CheckMate 205 trial, trial patients received single-agent nivolumab. An independent review committee assessed best overall response by applying the 2007 International Working Group response criteria. Trial PBMCs were collected just before the start of nivolumab (C1D1) and during therapy at cycle 2 day 1 and cycle 4 day 1. Peripheral blood was collected in 8 mL Vacutainer Cell Preparation Tubes, from which PBMCs were isolated by centrifugation and then cryopreserved.

Inclusive of the bounding cysteine and phenylalanine, the CDR3 is 15 residues long. The CDR3 DNA has 45 bases and is translated from base 1. Relative to germline, V is missing 3 bases and J is missing 2 bases, with 4 bases of the junction outside any gene match. CDR1 and CDR2 are drawn from the germline V gene: SGHRS, YFSETQ. Details on this clone: Its antigen target is currently unknown. No much larger clone exists at a distance of one base, and base qualities are not known.

The TCR sequence derives from a human donor with classical Hodgkin lymphoma. Recombination connected TRBV5-1 to TRBJ2-5; 10 middle bases align to TRBD1. The sample consisted of peripheral blood mononuclear cells (PBMCs), taken at baseline. The DNA sequence follows: TGCGCCAGCAGCTCCGGGACAGGGGTACAAGAGACCCAGTACTTC. It translates to CASSSGTGVQETQYF.